The next 12 T cell receptor beta chains were all read from a single sample in a study of shared clonotypes between healthy human individuals. Measured with immunoSEQ multiplex PCR; TCRdb has only the in-frame clones, and not every one. The sample has hundreds of thousands of clones; around 96% are singletons. Naive CD8 cells comprised CD45RO-negative, CCR7-positively selected cells, excluding terminally differentiated effector memory CD45RA+ cells. The sequenced material came from naive CD8+ T cells sorted from blood. The receptors here all came from a woman aged 25-40 years in good health.

This chain connects TRBV11-2 to TRBJ2-1; the D gene is possibly TRBD2 (5 bases). V was clipped by 2 bases and J by 2 bases, with 13 bases between them. This CDR3 has 16 amino acids. CDR1 and CDR2 from the germline V gene are SGHAT and FQNNGV. CDR3 coding DNA: TGTGCCAGCAGCTTAATCGCGATCGGGACCTACAATGAGCAGTTCTTC. Protein sequence: CASSLIAIGTYNEQFF.

On this clone itself: Other DNA sequences from this sample encode an identical CDR3 as well. The V and J genes are TRBV5-6 and TRBJ1-2; D call uncertain. The CDR3 length is 12 residues. CDR1 and CDR2 (germline): SGHDT, YYEEEE. V lost 0 bases to trimming and J lost 4 bases, with 4 bases between them. The CDR3 reads CASSLGSYGYTF. DNA for the CDR3: TGTGCCAGCAGCTTGGGGAGCTATGGCTACACCTTC.

DNA for the CDR3: TGTGCCAGCAGTTCTTTGGGAGTGGTGGGCACAGATACGCAGTATTTT. It is translated as CASSSLGVVGTDTQYF. The gene calls are TRBV27 and TRBJ2-3; D possibly corresponds to TRBD2 (5 bases). The CDR3 loop spans 16 amino acids. Germline CDR1 and CDR2: MNHEY and SMNVEV (reference sequence). The V gene lost 4 bases and the J gene lost 1 base, with 15 bases spanning the gap.

The V gene is TRBV5-1, the J gene TRBJ2-1; 8 positions match TRBD2. The V gene's germline CDR1 is SGHRS and CDR2 YFSETQ. The CDR3 has 18 residues. Trimming removed 4 bases from V and 6 bases from J; junction bases left unmatched: 18. The CDR3 reads CASSEVLAALTTGNEQFF. The CDR3 nucleotides read TGCGCCAGCAGCGAAGTACTAGCGGCCCTCACCACAGGCAATGAGCAGTTCTTC.

The V and J genes are TRBV7-8 and TRBJ2-1; no clear D. CDR1 SGHVS and CDR2 FQNEAQ come from the germline V gene. The CDR3 runs to 11 residues. Trimming shortened V by 3 bases and J by 4 bases, and 1 base separated the two germline ends. CDR3 residues: CASSFYNEQFF. The DNA for the CDR3 is TGTGCCAGCAGCTTTTACAATGAGCAGTTCTTC.

The chain recombines TRBV30 with TRBJ2-3; TRBD2 matches 8 bases. Germline lookup yields CDR1 GTSNPN and CDR2 SVGIG (reference sequence). The V segment lost 4 bases and the J segment 0 bases; nucleotides outside the gene matches: 3. The CDR3 has 14 amino acids. CDR3 bases: TGTGCCTGGAATCCTAGCGGGAGCACAGATACGCAGTATTTT. It specifies CAWNPSGSTDTQYF.

V is TRBV27 and J is TRBJ2-7; D might be TRBD2 (6 bases). The V gene's germline CDR1 is MNHEY and CDR2 SMNVEV (reference sequence). Trimming stripped 8 bases from V and 2 bases from J, with 19 bases between. CDR3 length: 15 amino acids. CDR3 sequence reads: CASGTSRYPAYEQYF. CDR3 in DNA: TGTGCCAGCGGTACTAGCCGGTATCCGGCCTACGAGCAGTACTTC.

This chain joins TRBV29-1 and TRBJ2-1, with 10 nucleotides matching TRBD2. V gave up 5 bases and J gave up 6 bases; unmatched junction bases: 7. The CDR3 consists of 14 residues. Per the germline V gene, CDR1 is SQVTM and CDR2 is ANQGSEA. CDR3 DNA: TGCAGCGTTTTAGCGGGAGGCCCCCTCAATGAGCAGTTCTTC. Its translation: CSVLAGGPLNEQFF.

The chain is built from TRBV9 and TRBJ2-7, with D perhaps assigned TRBD1 or TRBD2 (5 bases each). The CDR3 is 12 amino acids. Trimming took off 3 bases at V and 6 bases at J, with 10 bases between the two ends. Germline lookup yields CDR1 SGDLS and CDR2 YYNGEE. The CDR3 here is CASSEGEREQYF. CDR3 DNA: TGTGCCAGCAGCGAAGGGGAGCGCGAGCAGTACTTC.

The chain joins TRBV28 to TRBJ2-7; possibly TRBD2 for D (5 bases). V dropped 8 bases and J dropped 0 bases, with 20 bases sitting between them. CDR3 length equals 16 residues. The germline CDR1 and CDR2 sequences are MDHEN and SYDVKM. DNA for the CDR3: TGTGCCAGCCGTGGGGATAGGGAGACGTTCTCCTACGAGCAGTACTTC. Residues: CASRGDRETFSYEQYF.

This clone was picked up one time. The chain joins TRBV19 to TRBJ2-6; TRBD1 agrees at 10 bases. V shed 9 bases, J shed 2 bases, and the junction held 10 bases outside the gene matches. The CDR3 totals 17 residues. Germline V gene lookup returns CDR1 LNHDA and CDR2 SQIVND (reference sequence). The chain's CDR3 is CARTTGTGAAGANVLTF. The CDR3 DNA follows: TGTGCCAGAACCACCGGGACAGGGGCTGCTGGGGCCAACGTCCTGACTTTC. Together with reference TRBV19 and TRBJ2-6, the CDR3 gives the full variable domain: DGGITQSPKYLFRKEGQNVTLSCEQNLNHDAMYWYRQDPGQGLRLIYYSQIVNDFQKGDIAEGYSVSREKKESFPLTVTSAQKNPTAFYLCARTTGTGAAGANVLTFGAGSRLTVL.

The chain recombines TRBV9 with TRBJ2-3; D is undetermined. V was shortened by 0 bases and J by 0 bases, with 8 bases between the two germline ends. The CDR3 consists of 15 residues. Germline CDR1 is SGDLS and CDR2 is YYNGEE. CDR3 sequence (DNA): TGTGCCAGCAGCGTAGGGGTGGGAAGCACAGATACGCAGTATTTT. This gives the protein CASSVGVGSTDTQYF.